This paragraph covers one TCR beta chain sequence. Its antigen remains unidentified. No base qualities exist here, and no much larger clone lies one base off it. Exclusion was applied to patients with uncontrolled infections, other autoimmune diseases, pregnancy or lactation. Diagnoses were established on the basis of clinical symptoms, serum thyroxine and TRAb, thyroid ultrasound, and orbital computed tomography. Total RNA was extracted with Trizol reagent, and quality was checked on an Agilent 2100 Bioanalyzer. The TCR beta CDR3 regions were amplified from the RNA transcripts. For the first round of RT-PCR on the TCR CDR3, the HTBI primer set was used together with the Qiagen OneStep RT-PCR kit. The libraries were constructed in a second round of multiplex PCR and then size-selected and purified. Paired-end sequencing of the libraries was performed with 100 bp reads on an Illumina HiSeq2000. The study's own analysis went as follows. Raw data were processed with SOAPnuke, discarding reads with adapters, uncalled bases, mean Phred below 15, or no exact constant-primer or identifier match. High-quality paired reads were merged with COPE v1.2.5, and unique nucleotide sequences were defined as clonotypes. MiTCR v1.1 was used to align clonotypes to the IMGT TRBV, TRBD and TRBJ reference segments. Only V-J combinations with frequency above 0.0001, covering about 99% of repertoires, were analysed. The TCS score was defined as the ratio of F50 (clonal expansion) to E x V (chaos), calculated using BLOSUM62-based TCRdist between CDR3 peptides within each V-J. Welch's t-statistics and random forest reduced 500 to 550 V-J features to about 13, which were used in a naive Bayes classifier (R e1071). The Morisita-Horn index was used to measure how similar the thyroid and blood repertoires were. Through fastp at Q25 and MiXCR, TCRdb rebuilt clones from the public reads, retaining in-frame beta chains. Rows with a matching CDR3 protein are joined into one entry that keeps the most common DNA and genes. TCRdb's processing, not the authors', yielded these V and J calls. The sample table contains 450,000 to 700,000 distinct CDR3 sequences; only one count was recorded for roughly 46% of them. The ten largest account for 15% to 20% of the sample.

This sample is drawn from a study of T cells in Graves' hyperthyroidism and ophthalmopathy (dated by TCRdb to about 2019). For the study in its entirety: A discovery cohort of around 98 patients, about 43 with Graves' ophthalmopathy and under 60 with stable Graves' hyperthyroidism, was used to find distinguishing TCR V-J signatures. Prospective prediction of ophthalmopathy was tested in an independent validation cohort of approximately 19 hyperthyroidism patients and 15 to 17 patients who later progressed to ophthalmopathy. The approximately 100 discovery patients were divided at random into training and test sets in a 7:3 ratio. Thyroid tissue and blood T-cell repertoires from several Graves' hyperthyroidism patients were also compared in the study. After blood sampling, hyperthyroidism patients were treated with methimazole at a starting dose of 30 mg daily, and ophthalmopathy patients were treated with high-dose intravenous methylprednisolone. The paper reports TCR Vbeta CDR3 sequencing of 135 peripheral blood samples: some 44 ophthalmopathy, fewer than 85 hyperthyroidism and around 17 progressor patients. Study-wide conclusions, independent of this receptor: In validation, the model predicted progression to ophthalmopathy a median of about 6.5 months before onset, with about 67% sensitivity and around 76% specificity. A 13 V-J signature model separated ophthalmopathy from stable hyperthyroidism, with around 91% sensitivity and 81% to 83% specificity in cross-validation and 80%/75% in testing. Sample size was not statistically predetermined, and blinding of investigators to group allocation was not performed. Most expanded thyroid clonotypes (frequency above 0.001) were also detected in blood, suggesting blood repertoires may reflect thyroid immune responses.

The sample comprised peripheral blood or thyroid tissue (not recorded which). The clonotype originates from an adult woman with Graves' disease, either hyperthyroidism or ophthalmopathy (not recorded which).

CDR3 sequence: CASSTRDHNTDTQYF. In nucleotide form, the sequence is TGTGCCAGCAGCACCAGGGACCACAACACAGATACGCAGTATTTT. The V and J genes are TRBV2 and TRBJ2-3; the D assignment is uncertain and may be TRBD1 or TRBD2, with 5 bases supporting each. Counted from cysteine to phenylalanine, this CDR3 has 15 amino acids. Just CDR3 DNA is preserved here, 45 bases in frame from base 1. The V end loses 6 bases and the J end loses 2 bases, and a stretch of 15 bases separates them. Per the germline V gene, SNHLY is the CDR1 and FYNNEI is the CDR2.